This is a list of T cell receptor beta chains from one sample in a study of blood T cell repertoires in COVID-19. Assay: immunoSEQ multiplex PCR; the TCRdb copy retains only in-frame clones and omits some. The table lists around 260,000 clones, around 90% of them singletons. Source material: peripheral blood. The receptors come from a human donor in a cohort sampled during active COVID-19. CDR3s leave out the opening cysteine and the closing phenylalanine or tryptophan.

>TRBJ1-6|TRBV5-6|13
ASSARFPGQGTLH
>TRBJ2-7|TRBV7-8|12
ASSFGTPTYEQY
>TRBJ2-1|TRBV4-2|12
ASSQESGKHEQF
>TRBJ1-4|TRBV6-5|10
ASRGRYEKLF
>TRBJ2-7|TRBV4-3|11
ASSRDRDYEQY
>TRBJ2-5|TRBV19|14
ASSILVGRGQETQY
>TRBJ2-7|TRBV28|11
ASRDRGAYEQY
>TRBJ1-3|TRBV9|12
ASNNRDSGNTIY
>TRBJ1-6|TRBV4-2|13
ASSPQQGNNSPLH
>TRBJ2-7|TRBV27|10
ASSLQGHEQY
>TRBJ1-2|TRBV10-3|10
AISDREGGYT
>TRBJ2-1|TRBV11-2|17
ASSSRLRQRGILTNEQF
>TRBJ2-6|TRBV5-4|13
ASSFKGAGANVLT
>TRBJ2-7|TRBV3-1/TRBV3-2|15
ASSPHPGTSALREQY
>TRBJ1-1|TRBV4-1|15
ASSQGAQANMNTEAF
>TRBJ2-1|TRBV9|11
ASSPSAGYEQF
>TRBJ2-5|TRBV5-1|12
ASSPGGQPETQY
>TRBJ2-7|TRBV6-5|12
ASSYSFLAYEQY
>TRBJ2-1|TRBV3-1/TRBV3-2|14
ASSQGWGLAGIEQF
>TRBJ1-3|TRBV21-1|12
ASKQGIAGNTIY
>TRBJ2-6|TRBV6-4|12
ASSAISGANVLT
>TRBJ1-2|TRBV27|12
ASSRESWGHGYT
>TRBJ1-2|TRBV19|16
ASSIENWRGQGEDGYT
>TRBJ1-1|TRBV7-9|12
ASSLVLGASEAF
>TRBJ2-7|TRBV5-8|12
ASSLQGAFYEQY
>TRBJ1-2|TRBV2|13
ASSIPNGGVSGYT
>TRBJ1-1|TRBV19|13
ASRTPGQGDTEAF
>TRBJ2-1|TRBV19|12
ASSIHSTYNEQF
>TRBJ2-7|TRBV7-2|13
ASSPRSGSNYEQY
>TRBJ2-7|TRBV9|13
ASSRGQGARNEQY
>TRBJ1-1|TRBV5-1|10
ASSPLGPEAF
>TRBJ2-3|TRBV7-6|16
ASSWGWAGGDGTDTQY
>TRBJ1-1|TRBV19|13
ASSAGQGARTEAF
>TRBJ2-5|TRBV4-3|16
ASSQEGGGTADQETQY
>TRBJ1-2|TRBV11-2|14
ASSLTRTASPRGYT
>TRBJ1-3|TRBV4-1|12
ASSPPGGGNTIY
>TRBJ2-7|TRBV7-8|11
ATAQGALYEQY
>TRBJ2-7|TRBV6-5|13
ASSPRTGETYEQY